The 24 T cell receptor beta chains listed next were all sequenced from one sample in a study of beta chain features in type 1 diabetes (dated by TCRdb to between 2018 and 2020). The library came from the immunoSEQ multiplex PCR assay. The High Capacity cDNA Reverse Transcription Kit was used to reverse transcribe all of the isolated RNA, meaning that expressed TCRB transcripts were what got sequenced. TCRdb stores this immuneACCESS table with in-frame sequences only. Part of the clones is absent; in the studies checked, under half of the shortfall reflects unresolved V genes, and no reason is known for the rest. The table for this sample lists 130,000 to 150,000 clones; about 10% of them were counted only once. Of the sample, approximately 1.3% is held by the ten largest clones. Sequenced input: naive CD4+ T cells from blood. What the cell subset or site label conveys for this sample: true naive CD4+ T cells. The receptors stem from a man between 18 and 29 years old in good health.

This clone came up a few times. The rearrangement uses TRBV30 and TRBJ1-5, with unresolved D. The V gene's germline CDR1 is GTSNPN and CDR2 SVGIG (reference sequence). V was cut by 0 bases and J by 5 bases, with 11 bases left in between. The CDR3 is 14 amino acids. The CDR3, as DNA: TGTGCCTGGAGTGTCCGCAGGAGGTATCAGCCCCAGCATTTT. It encodes CAWSVRRRYQPQHF.

The rearrangement uses TRBV4-2 and TRBJ2-7; 9 nucleotides line up with TRBD1. The germline gives CDR1 LGHNA, CDR2 YNFKEQ. Trimming removed 1 base from V and 5 bases from J; junction bases left unmatched: 12. This CDR3 has 17 amino acids. CDR3 sequence reads: CASSQAPGTGIPHEQYF. Written as DNA, the CDR3 is TGTGCCAGCAGCCAAGCTCCCGGGACAGGGATTCCCCACGAGCAGTACTTC.

The chain combines TRBV7-3 with TRBJ2-5; tentatively, D is TRBD2 (6 bases). The J call is doubtful: the DNA matches TRBJ2-7 better. The CDR3 sequence is 17 residues long. CDR1 is SGHTA, CDR2 FQGTGA, per germline. CDR3 sequence reads: CASSEGGIGSGSYEQYF. In DNA, the CDR3 is TGTGCCAGCAGCGAAGGCGGAATCGGGAGCGGCTCCTACGAGCAGTACTTC.

The V call is TRBV4-3, the J call TRBJ1-4, with a possible D match to TRBD1 (6 bases). Trimming removed 6 bases from V and 12 bases from J, with 23 bases in between. Germline CDR1 reads LGHNA; CDR2 reads YSLEER. CDR3 length equals 15 residues. CDR3 DNA: TGCGCCAGCAGTCCACGGGGAAGGGACGAGGGGGAACTGTTTTTT. Amino acids: CASSPRGRDEGELFF.

The rearrangement joins TRBV9 to TRBJ1-3; 9 bases are a match to TRBD1. From germline, CDR1 is SGDLS and CDR2 YYNGEE. Trimming removed 0 bases from V and 0 bases from J; junction bases left unmatched: 4. The CDR3 covers 17 residues. The chain's CDR3 is CASSVGDRVYSGNTIYF. CDR3 in DNA: TGTGCCAGCAGCGTAGGGGACAGGGTTTACTCTGGAAACACCATATATTTT.

In its sample, this clone was seen a few times. The chain joins TRBV7-6 to TRBJ2-3, with unresolved D. Germline lookup yields CDR1 SGHVS and CDR2 FNYEAQ. The CDR3 has 13 residues. Trimming took 4 bases from V and 4 from J, leaving 9 bases between them. CDR3 in amino acids: CASSSQLADTQYF. DNA for the CDR3: TGTGCCAGCAGCTCACAATTGGCAGATACGCAGTATTTT.

This clone was seen only a few times. The V gene is TRBV18, the J gene TRBJ1-2; 7 bases match TRBD1. Germline CDR1 KGHSH, CDR2 LQKENI. The trim removed 0 bases at V and 3 bases at J, leaving 4 bases unmatched. This CDR3 comprises 15 residues. Written as DNA, the CDR3 is TGTGCCAGCTCACCACCGCGCGGGACAGACTATGGCTACACCTTC. Translation: CASSPPRGTDYGYTF.

This chain uses TRBV11-2 with TRBJ2-7, with D unresolved. This CDR3 has 15 amino acids. The germline CDR1 and CDR2 sequences are SGHAT and FQNNGV. The ends were cut back, 1 base at V and 2 bases at J, with 12 bases in the middle. CDR3 amino acids: CASSLGGGLPYEQYF. In DNA, the CDR3 is TGTGCCAGCAGCTTAGGAGGCGGTCTTCCCTACGAGCAGTACTTC.

In its sample, this clone was seen a few times. This chain links TRBV4-1 with TRBJ1-4; 9 bases agree with TRBD1. The ends lost 8 bases at V and 7 bases at J; junction bases unmatched: 8. CDR1 and CDR2 from the germline V gene are MGHRA and YSYEKL. The CDR3 runs 14 residues. The chain's CDR3 is CASQVGQGVEKLFF. The DNA for the CDR3 is TGCGCCAGCCAAGTGGGACAGGGTGTTGAAAAACTGTTTTTT.

The chain employs TRBV6-1 and TRBJ2-7, with D unclear. The germline gives CDR1 MNHNS, CDR2 SASEGT. Trimming cost V 2 bases and J 2 bases, with 10 bases left between them. There are 14 residues in the CDR3. CDR3 region: CASSERPGPYEQYF. CDR3 DNA: TGTGCCAGCAGTGAACGGCCAGGTCCCTACGAGCAGTACTTC.

In regard to this clone: At one end the junction does not follow the germline gene, possibly because of a read error. This chain connects TRBV4-3 to TRBJ2-3, with D possibly matching TRBD2 (5 bases). The CDR3 covers 10 residues. The germline gives CDR1 LGHNA, CDR2 YSLEER. CDR3 residues: CASSQDLREF. The CDR3 DNA reads TGCGCCAGCAGCCAAGATTTGAGGGAATTT.

The chain combines TRBV5-6 with TRBJ2-1; 8 bases map to TRBD2. V lost 4 bases, J lost 2 bases, and 11 bases stayed unmatched. CDR1 is SGHDT, CDR2 YYEEEE, per germline. The CDR3 has 17 residues. Here the CDR3 reads CASSPRFAGGAYNEQFF. CDR3 coding DNA: TGTGCCAGCAGCCCCCGTTTCGCGGGGGGCGCCTACAATGAGCAGTTCTTC.

This chain links TRBV6-1 with TRBJ2-7; 9 bases align to TRBD1. V shed 2 bases and J 6 bases; nucleotides not matched to a gene: 8. The CDR3 covers 15 residues. The V gene's germline CDR1 is MNHNS and CDR2 SASEGT. CDR3 nucleotides: TGTGCCAGCAGTGAAAGGGACAGGGTGAGGTCCGAGCAGTACTTC. This codes for CASSERDRVRSEQYF.

This rearrangement joins TRBV11-2 to TRBJ2-7, with 9 bases fitting TRBD1. Germline CDR1 SGHAT, CDR2 FQNNGV. The CDR3 length is 15 residues. V was pared by 5 bases and J by 1 base, with 6 bases of the junction left unmatched. This CDR3 is CASSRPGTGSYEQYF. The DNA of the CDR3 is TGTGCCAGCAGCCGACCCGGGACAGGGTCCTACGAGCAGTACTTC.

The rearrangement links TRBV29-1 to TRBJ2-3; 9 nucleotides agree with TRBD2. Germline lookup yields CDR1 SQVTM and CDR2 ANQGSEA. The trim removed 4 bases at V and 3 bases at J, leaving 8 bases unmatched. This CDR3 contains 15 residues. Here the CDR3 DNA reads TGCAGCGTTGGACATTCAGCGGGGGGAACAGATACGCAGTATTTT. Protein product: CSVGHSAGGTDTQYF.

This CDR3 is CASSDRYEQYF. Here the CDR3 DNA reads TGTGCCAGCAGTGACCGGTACGAGCAGTACTTC. The rearrangement uses TRBV6-1 and TRBJ2-7, with unresolved D. The CDR3 is 11 amino acids. Germline values: CDR1 MNHNS, CDR2 SASEGT. The germline V and J ends were trimmed by 3 bases and 4 bases, with 4 bases remaining between them.

This clone was found a few times. This chain links TRBV19 with TRBJ2-2; 9 bases agree with TRBD2. The V segment lost 7 bases and the J segment 5 bases; nucleotides outside the gene matches: 8. The germline gives CDR1 LNHDA, CDR2 SQIVND (reference sequence). The CDR3 loop spans 15 amino acids. The CDR3 sequence: CASKFGSGGTGELFF. For the CDR3, the DNA is TGTGCCAGTAAATTTGGTAGCGGGGGAACCGGGGAGCTGTTTTTT.

The chain recombines TRBV20-1 with TRBJ1-3; D may be TRBD1 (5 bases). In germline, CDR1 is DFQATT, CDR2 SNEGSKA (reference sequence). Trimming left V 5 bases short and J 10 bases short, with 12 bases between. The CDR3 runs to 11 residues. The CDR3 loop is CSAPVGGTIYF. The CDR3 coding sequence is TGCAGTGCTCCTGTCGGGGGGACCATATATTTT.

This clone occurred a few times. This rearrangement joins TRBV7-2 to TRBJ2-2; D perhaps matches TRBD2 (6 bases). This CDR3 contains 16 residues. CDR1 is SGHTA and CDR2 is FQGNSA in the germline V gene. V was trimmed by 2 bases and J by 2 bases, leaving 12 bases between them. Written as DNA, the CDR3 is TGTGCCAGCAGCTTACACGGCGGGGATAACACCGGGGAGCTGTTTTTT. Protein: CASSLHGGDNTGELFF.

The sample holds a few counts of this clone. The V call is TRBV27, the J call TRBJ2-2, with D uncertain. Trimming shortened V by 4 bases and J by 5 bases, and 8 bases separated the two germline ends. CDR3 length equals 13 residues. Germline V CDR1 and CDR2: MNHEY, SMNVEV (reference sequence). This CDR3 reads CASSSYQTGELFF. CDR3 sequence (DNA): TGTGCCAGCAGTTCCTACCAAACCGGGGAGCTGTTTTTT.

This clone appeared a few times. The chain uses TRBV18 and TRBJ1-5; 7 nucleotides match TRBD1. The CDR3 contains 14 residues. V shed 4 bases and J 5 bases; nucleotides not matched to a gene: 5. Germline CDR1 is KGHSH and CDR2 is LQKENI. The CDR3 DNA sequence: TGTGCCAGCTCACAGGGGGCTGGGGATCAGCCCCAGCATTTT. Its translation is CASSQGAGDQPQHF. Combining the CDR3 with reference TRBV18 and TRBJ1-5 gives the whole variable domain NAGVMQNPRHLVRRRGQEARLRCSPMKGHSHVYWYRQLPEEGLKFMVYLQKENIIDESGMPKERFSAEFPKEGPSILRIQQVVRGDSAAYFCASSQGAGDQPQHFGDGTRLSIL.

This clone was counted between two and nine times. This sequence joins TRBV7-2 and TRBJ2-5, with 10 bases identical to TRBD1. J lost 5 bases, V lost 5 bases, and 17 bases had no gene match. CDR3 size: 18 residues. CDR1 is SGHTA and CDR2 is FQGNSA in the germline V gene. The CDR3 loop reads CASSLHRDRGTVRETQYF. In DNA, the CDR3 is TGTGCCAGCAGCCTCCACCGGGACAGGGGTACCGTGCGGGAGACCCAGTACTTC.

This chain connects TRBV19 to TRBJ2-5; D is possibly TRBD1 (6 bases). Trimming shortened V by 9 bases and J by 4 bases, and 12 bases separated the two germline ends. The CDR3 covers 12 residues. Germline V gene data show CDR1 as LNHDA and CDR2 as SQIVND (reference sequence). The CDR3 loop reads CASSGVGETQYF. Written as DNA, the CDR3 is TGTGCCAGCTCAGGGGTCGGAGAGACCCAGTACTTC.

The V call is TRBV6-1, the J call TRBJ2-2, with 7 bases that match TRBD1. Germline V gene data show CDR1 as MNHNS and CDR2 as SASEGT. CDR3 length equals 15 residues. The V gene end was trimmed by 6 bases and the J gene end by 6 bases; junction bases not matched to a gene: 10. The CDR3 spells CASRQGQAFAGELFF. The CDR3 region has the DNA TGTGCCAGCAGACAAGGACAGGCCTTTGCCGGGGAGCTGTTTTTT.